Listed below are T cell receptor beta chains from one sample, sequenced in a study of control samples from healthy donors and cancer patients. TCRdb's table, derived via immunoSEQ multiplex PCR, lists solely in-frame clones and lacks some. This sample yields over 85,000 clones, of which about 90% are seen a single time; 2.5% belongs to the top ten. Sequences were obtained from blood. These receptors all come from a woman aged 18-29 years in good health. Both conserved end residues are part of each CDR3. The D gene is left open where the match is weak. Only part of the rows carry a size: once, few, many, or a class if the clone is expanded.

V gene	clone size	D gene	J gene	CDR3 protein	CDR3 DNA
TRBV13	.	.	TRBJ2-1	CASSTDTYNEQFF	TGTGCCAGCAGCACGGACACCTACAATGAGCAGTTCTTC
TRBV25-1	.	TRBD1	TRBJ1-2	CAVQGQAYGYTF	TGTGCCGTACAGGGGCAGGCCTATGGCTACACCTTC
TRBV7-8	.	.	TRBJ1-5	CASSFPNQPQHF	TGTGCCAGCAGCTTCCCCAATCAGCCCCAGCATTTT
TRBV11-2	.	.	TRBJ1-1	CASSLEGGNTEAFF	TGTGCCAGCAGCTTAGAGGGGGGGAACACTGAAGCTTTCTTT
TRBV4-3	.	.	TRBJ2-3	CASSQEGQTRTDTQYF	TGCGCCAGCAGCCAAGAAGGACAGACGCGCACAGATACGCAGTATTTT
TRBV6-2/TRBV6-3	.	.	TRBJ1-1	CASSHRTAISMNTEAFF	TGTGCCAGCAGCCACAGGACAGCTATCTCCATGAACACTGAAGCTTTCTTT
TRBV11-2	.	.	TRBJ1-5	CASSSIQGNQPQHF	TGTGCCAGCAGCTCAATACAGGGTAATCAGCCCCAGCATTTT
TRBV6-2/TRBV6-3	.	.	TRBJ1-1	CASSYGWGENTEAFF	TGTGCCAGCAGTTACGGTTGGGGAGAGAACACTGAAGCTTTCTTT
TRBV7-6	.	TRBD1	TRBJ2-7	CASSFPPGTDSYEQYF	TGTGCCAGCAGCTTTCCCCCCGGGACAGACTCCTACGAGCAGTACTTC
TRBV7-2	.	TRBD1	TRBJ2-7	CASSLGGTGSGEQYF	TGTGCCAGCAGCTTAGGCGGGACAGGGAGTGGCGAGCAGTACTTC
TRBV6-1	.	TRBD1	TRBJ1-6	CASSDRQGNSPLHF	TGTGCCAGCAGTGATCGACAGGGAAATTCACCCCTCCACTTT
TRBV6-6	.	.	TRBJ1-5	CASSPLDVGSNQPQHF	TGTGCCAGCAGCCCCCTGGACGTGGGAAGCAATCAGCCCCAGCATTTT
TRBV27	once	.	TRBJ1-5	CASSQLGLYSNQPQHF	TGTGCCAGCAGTCAGTTGGGACTGTATAGCAATCAGCCCCAGCATTTT
TRBV19	.	TRBD2	TRBJ2-5	CASSISTSGGETQYF	TGTGCCAGTAGTATCTCGACTAGCGGGGGGGAGACCCAGTACTTC
TRBV5-4	.	.	TRBJ2-1	CASSLAFNEQFF	TGTGCCAGCAGCTTGGCGTTCAATGAGCAGTTCTTC
TRBV4-2	.	TRBD2	TRBJ2-7	CASSQVGGGRAYEQYF	TGTGCCAGCAGCCAAGTTGGGGGGGGTAGGGCCTACGAGCAGTACTTC
TRBV19	.	TRBD1	TRBJ1-2	CASTPGGFYGYTF	TGTGCCAGTACCCCAGGGGGCTTCTATGGCTACACCTTC
TRBV25-1	.	TRBD2	TRBJ2-5	CASSDLAGEETQYF	TGTGCCAGCAGTGACCTAGCGGGGGAAGAGACCCAGTACTTC
TRBV15	.	TRBD1	TRBJ1-2	CATSSNRDRELGYTF	TGTGCCACCAGCAGTAACCGGGACAGGGAGTTGGGCTACACCTTC
TRBV4-3	.	.	TRBJ2-7	CASSQDGGTPSYEQYF	TGCGCCAGCAGCCAAGATGGAGGGACTCCGTCCTACGAGCAGTACTTC
TRBV29-1	.	.	TRBJ1-1	CSVEGELNTEAFF	TGCAGCGTTGAAGGGGAACTGAACACTGAAGCTTTCTTT
TRBV2	once	.	TRBJ1-6	CASSEGAGTGSPLHF	TGTGCCAGCAGTGAAGGGGCAGGGACCGGGTCACCCCTCCACTTT
TRBV4-2	.	TRBD1	TRBJ1-1	CASSQDWDRGYHTEAFF	TGTGCCAGCAGCCAAGATTGGGACAGGGGTTATCACACTGAAGCTTTCTTT
TRBV7-9	.	.	TRBJ1-1	CASSLLAANTEAFF	TGTGCCAGCAGCTTATTGGCCGCGAACACTGAAGCTTTCTTT
TRBV5-1	.	.	TRBJ2-7	CASSLVGGSSYEQYF	TGCGCCAGCAGCTTGGTAGGCGGAAGCTCCTACGAGCAGTACTTC
TRBV2	.	.	TRBJ1-2	CASSEASGNYGYTF	TGTGCCAGCAGTGAAGCCTCGGGTAACTATGGCTACACCTTC
TRBV18	once	.	TRBJ1-5	CASSPDDQPQHF	TGTGCCAGCTCACCGGACGATCAGCCCCAGCATTTT
TRBV6-5	once	TRBD1	TRBJ1-1	CASNGQALNTEAFF	TGTGCCAGCAACGGACAGGCTTTGAACACTGAAGCTTTCTTT
TRBV6-2/TRBV6-3	.	.	TRBJ2-7	CASSREIYEQYF	TGTGCCAGCAGCCGGGAGATCTACGAGCAGTACTTC
TRBV20-1	.	TRBD1	TRBJ2-4	CSASPGQGDKNIQYF	TGCAGTGCTAGTCCGGGACAGGGGGATAAAAACATTCAGTACTTC
TRBV9	.	TRBD2	TRBJ2-2	CASSQAGSRGELFF	TGTGCCAGCAGTCAAGCGGGGAGTAGGGGGGAGCTGTTTTTT
TRBV5-4	.	.	TRBJ2-1	CASSLSRMRQFF	TGTGCCAGCAGCCTTAGTCGGATGAGGCAGTTCTTC
TRBV3-1/TRBV3-2	.	TRBD1	TRBJ1-2	CASSQDIRTGWGYTF	TGTGCCAGCAGCCAAGATATAAGGACAGGGTGGGGCTACACCTTC
TRBV19	.	TRBD2	TRBJ2-3	CASSFTSGGTSTDTQYF	TGTGCCAGTAGTTTCACTAGCGGGGGAACGAGCACAGATACGCAGTATTTT
TRBV6-1	.	.	TRBJ1-6	CASSGAMGQKNSPLHF	TGTGCCAGCAGTGGGGCAATGGGACAAAAAAATTCACCCCTCCACTTT
TRBV7-9	.	.	TRBJ2-7	CASSFGGQYEQYF	TGTGCCAGCAGCTTCGGAGGACAGTACGAGCAGTACTTC
TRBV6-5	once	.	TRBJ2-2	CASSYYGRGNTGELFF	TGTGCCAGCAGTTATTACGGGCGGGGGAACACCGGGGAGCTGTTTTTT